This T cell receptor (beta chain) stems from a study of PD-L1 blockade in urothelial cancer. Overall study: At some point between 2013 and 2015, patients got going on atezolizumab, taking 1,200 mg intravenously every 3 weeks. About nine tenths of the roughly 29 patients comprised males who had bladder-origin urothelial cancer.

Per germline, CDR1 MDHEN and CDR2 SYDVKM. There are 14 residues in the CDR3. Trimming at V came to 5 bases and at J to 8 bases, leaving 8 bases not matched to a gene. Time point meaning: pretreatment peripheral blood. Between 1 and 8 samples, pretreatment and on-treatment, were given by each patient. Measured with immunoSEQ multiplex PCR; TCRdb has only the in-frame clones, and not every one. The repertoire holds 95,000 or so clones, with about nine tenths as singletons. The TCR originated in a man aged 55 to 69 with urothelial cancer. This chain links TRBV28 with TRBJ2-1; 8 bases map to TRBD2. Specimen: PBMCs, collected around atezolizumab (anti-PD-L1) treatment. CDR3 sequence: CASSLPGGPYEQFF. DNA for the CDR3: TGTGCCAGCAGTCTGCCGGGGGGGCCCTATGAGCAGTTCTTC.